The 29 T cell receptor beta chains below come from one sample, sequenced in a study of T-cell reconstitution after alpha-beta-depleted transplantation in children. Unique molecular identifiers were incorporated when the TCRbeta library was constructed. TCRdb ran MiXCR on the PCR reads and lists one entry per CDR3 protein. The data contain some 640,000 distinct CDR3 sequences, roughly 17% of them singletons. Source: PBMCs from the stem cell graft donor, taken from the stem cell graft. The receptor source for this set is a human donor who donated a stem cell graft to a child with acute myeloid leukemia.

The CDR3 is CSAKRVARTGYGYTF. In nucleotides, the CDR3 is TGCAGTGCAAAACGAGTAGCGCGGACAGGTTATGGCTACACCTTC. This chain uses TRBV20-1 with TRBJ1-2, with 7 bases identical to TRBD1. This CDR3 comprises 15 residues. Trimming at V came to 6 bases and at J to 5 bases, leaving 15 bases not matched to a gene. CDR1 is DFQATT, CDR2 SNEGSKA, per germline (reference sequence).

This clonotype was detected only a few times. The CDR3 sequence is CSARLNNNEQFF. In DNA, the CDR3 is TGCAGTGCTAGGCTGAATAACAATGAGCAGTTCTTC. This rearrangement joins TRBV20-1 to TRBJ2-1; no firm D call. The ends were cut back, 3 bases at V and 5 bases at J, with 8 bases in the middle. CDR1 and CDR2 from the germline V gene are DFQATT and SNEGSKA (reference sequence). This CDR3 has 12 residues.

The J gene is TRBJ2-1, the V gene TRBV12-3 or TRBV12-4; D possibly corresponds to TRBD2 (6 bases). The CDR3 extends over 18 amino acids. V was clipped by 0 bases and J by 5 bases, with 20 bases between them. Written as DNA, the CDR3 is TGTGCCAGCAGTTTAGCGCGAAGTCGGGACTCCATTAACAATGAGCAGTTCTTC. It is translated as CASSLARSRDSINNEQFF.

This clonotype was recorded a few times. This chain connects TRBV7-2 to TRBJ2-3; D is ambiguous. The V gene's germline CDR1 is SGHTA and CDR2 FQGNSA. The V gene lost 5 bases and the J gene lost 5 bases, with 5 bases spanning the gap. This CDR3 has 11 residues. CDR3: CASSVQDTQYF. CDR3 in DNA: TGTGCCAGCAGCGTTCAAGATACGCAGTATTTT.

This clonotype was seen once. This CDR3 reads CASSEDSPRYNEQFF. In nucleotides, the CDR3 is TGCGCCAGCAGTGAGGACTCCCCACGCTACAATGAGCAGTTCTTC. This chain joins TRBV10-1 and TRBJ2-1; no reliable D call. V was trimmed by 2 bases and J by 3 bases, leaving 11 bases between them. This CDR3 spans 15 amino acids. CDR1 is WNHNN and CDR2 is SYGVQD in the germline V gene (reference sequence).

There are a few counts of this clonotype. This chain connects TRBV30 to TRBJ1-2; 9 nucleotides align to TRBD1. Looked up from germline, CDR1 is GTSNPN and CDR2 is SVGIG (reference sequence). The CDR3 is 13 residues long. V was pared by 4 bases and J by 7 bases, with 7 bases of the junction left unmatched. CDR3 sequence (DNA): TGTGCCTGGATGATTGGGACAGGGTTTGGCTACACCTTC. Its protein is CAWMIGTGFGYTF.

This clonotype was found many times. The chain recombines TRBV12-3 or TRBV12-4 with TRBJ1-2, with TRBD1 matching 10 bases. The V and J ends lost 7 bases and 6 bases, in that order; junction bases with no gene match: 8. The CDR3 runs 14 residues. CDR3 sequence: CASTPGQGIHGYTF. The CDR3 DNA follows: TGTGCCAGCACCCCGGGACAGGGGATCCATGGCTACACCTTC.

This clonotype was seen only a few times. This may be a read error, as it is one base from a much larger clone. The chain combines TRBV7-2 with TRBJ1-2, with TRBD1 matching 7 bases. The CDR3 has 12 residues. Germline V lookup: CDR1 SGHTA, CDR2 FQGNSA. J gave up 7 bases and V 5 bases, and 4 bases lay outside the gene matches. The CDR3: CASSLRQGGYTF. The CDR3 DNA sequence: TGTGCCAGCAGCCTCAGACAGGGTGGCTACACCTTC.

This chain joins TRBV7-2 and TRBJ1-5; D may be TRBD1 (5 bases). V gave up 5 bases and J gave up 1 base, with 15 bases separating them. Germline V gene sequence: CDR1 SGHTA, CDR2 FQGNSA. The CDR3 is 16 residues long. As DNA, the CDR3 is TGTGCCAGCAGCCCCAGCGGGGCCGTAAGCAATCAGCCCCAGCATTTT. This gives the protein CASSPSGAVSNQPQHF.

This clonotype was picked up many times. The gene calls are TRBV20-1 and TRBJ1-5; no definite D call. The V and J ends lost 1 base and 9 bases respectively, with 13 bases between them. This CDR3 contains 13 residues. Germline V CDR1 and CDR2: DFQATT, SNEGSKA (reference sequence). CDR3 nucleotide sequence: TGCAGTGCTAGAGGGCAAGTCAACGGGCCCCAGCATTTT. Residues: CSARGQVNGPQHF.

This clonotype came up many times. V is TRBV20-1 and J is TRBJ2-3; TRBD2 matches 13 bases. The CDR3 contains 16 residues. After removal of 3 bases from V and 2 bases from J, the junction contained 5 bases not matched to a gene. In germline, CDR1 is DFQATT, CDR2 SNEGSKA (reference sequence). The DNA of the CDR3 is TGCAGTGCTAGTGGGGGACTAGCGGGGACCACAGATACGCAGTATTTT. Amino acid sequence: CSASGGLAGTTDTQYF.

This clonotype was found a few times. The chain joins TRBV7-9 to TRBJ2-7, with 8 bases that match TRBD1. CDR1 and CDR2 (germline): SEHNR, FQNEAQ (reference sequence). The CDR3 spans 15 residues. The J segment lost 1 base and the V segment lost 5 bases, leaving 7 bases of the junction unmatched. CDR3 residues: CASSPRQGSSYEQYF. The CDR3 DNA sequence: TGTGCCAGCAGCCCCCGACAGGGGTCATCCTACGAGCAGTACTTC.

This clonotype was observed many times. This chain joins TRBV20-1 and TRBJ2-2; 7 bases align to TRBD1. Germline CDR1 is DFQATT and CDR2 is SNEGSKA (reference sequence). The CDR3 runs to 15 residues. J gave up 4 bases and V 5 bases, and 10 bases lay outside the gene matches. As DNA, the CDR3 is TGCAGTGCTTTCAGGGGGACCTCGCCCACCGGGGAGCTGTTTTTT. It specifies CSAFRGTSPTGELFF.

The chain employs TRBV5-1 and TRBJ1-1; TRBD1 might be the D (5 bases). The CDR3 covers 15 residues. Trimming stripped 6 bases from V and 4 bases from J, with 19 bases between. CDR1 is SGHRS and CDR2 is YFSETQ in the germline V gene. The CDR3 spells CASNRRGFDGTEAFF. Here the CDR3 DNA reads TGCGCCAGCAATCGGAGGGGCTTTGACGGCACTGAAGCTTTCTTT. The full variable domain, in which reference TRBV5-1 and TRBJ1-1 provide the parts outside the CDR3, is KAGVTQTPRYLIKTRGQQVTLSCSPISGHRSVSWYQQTPGQGLQFLFEYFSETQRNKGNFPGRFSGRQFSNSRSEMNVSTLELGDSALYLCASNRRGFDGTEAFFGQGTRLTVV.

The V call is TRBV6-5, the J call TRBJ1-1; D is ambiguous. The CDR3 runs to 14 residues. Per the germline V gene, CDR1 is MNHEY and CDR2 is SVGAGI. V lost 0 bases and J 1 base, leaving 6 bases between the germline ends. The DNA of the CDR3 is TGTGCCAGCAGTTACTCTCCAGGGAACACTGAAGCTTTCTTT. Protein product: CASSYSPGNTEAFF.

This clonotype was seen ten or more times. J is TRBJ1-2 and V is TRBV7-9; D remains ambiguous. This CDR3 contains 14 residues. Germline lookup yields CDR1 SEHNR and CDR2 FQNEAQ (reference sequence). V was shortened by 2 bases and J by 8 bases, with 15 bases between the two germline ends. In DNA form, the CDR3 reads TGTGCCAGCAGCTTAAGCGGGGAACCTAGGGGCTACACCTTC. Translated, it gives CASSLSGEPRGYTF.

This clonotype was counted many times. The rearrangement joins TRBV6-1 to TRBJ1-4; no definite D call. Trimming left V 6 bases short and J 4 bases short, with 12 bases between. The CDR3 consists of 14 residues. Germline assignment: CDR1 MNHNS and CDR2 SASEGT. The CDR3 spells CASSPGPYNEKLFF. In nucleotides, the CDR3 is TGTGCCAGCAGCCCGGGCCCTTATAATGAAAAACTGTTTTTT.

The chain uses TRBV24-1 and TRBJ2-2, with a weak D call TRBD2 (5 bases). This CDR3 has 14 residues. Germline assignment: CDR1 KGHDR and CDR2 SFDVKD. V was clipped by 9 bases and J by 1 base, with 11 bases between them. CDR3 DNA sequence: TGTGCCACCTCTCGACGGGAGAACACCGGGGAGCTGTTTTTT. Protein sequence: CATSRRENTGELFF.

CDR3 region: CSVAKGGVKVTGYEQFF. The CDR3 DNA reads as TGCAGCGTTGCGAAGGGGGGGGTTAAGGTTACAGGGTATGAGCAGTTCTTC. The genes are TRBV29-1 and TRBJ2-1, with D perhaps matching TRBD2 (7 bases). Trimming took off 4 bases at V and 8 bases at J, with 27 bases between the two ends. CDR3 length equals 17 residues. Germline V gene data show CDR1 as SQVTM and CDR2 as ANQGSEA.

The chain couples TRBV15 to TRBJ2-3; D gene ambiguous. The germline V and J ends were trimmed by 0 bases and 0 bases, with 10 bases remaining between them. This CDR3 has 16 amino acids. Germline loops: CDR1 LNHNV, CDR2 YYDKDF (reference sequence). Here the CDR3 reads CATSRDRYFSTDTQYF. CDR3 sequence (DNA): TGTGCCACCAGCAGAGATCGATACTTTAGCACAGATACGCAGTATTTT.

The chain links TRBV7-3 to TRBJ2-6; D unclear. Germline assignment: CDR1 SGHTA and CDR2 FQGTGA. V lost 2 bases to trimming and J lost 4 bases, with 9 bases between them. The CDR3 has 15 amino acids. CDR3 protein: CASSLYRVGANVLTF. For the CDR3, the DNA is TGTGCCAGCAGCTTATACCGTGTGGGGGCCAACGTCCTGACTTTC.

Remarks on this clonotype: This may come from a read error, since a much larger clone is one base off. V usage is TRBV27 and J usage is TRBJ2-1; D perhaps matches TRBD1 (6 bases). Trimming pared 4 bases from V and 4 bases from J, leaving 20 bases between. The CDR3 covers 17 residues. CDR1 and CDR2 (germline): MNHEY, SMNVEV (reference sequence). The CDR3, as DNA: TGTGCCAGCAGTTCTCAAATCCCGGGACATCATTACAATGAGCAGTTCTTC. Encoded protein: CASSSQIPGHHYNEQFF.

This clonotype was seen only a few times. This chain links TRBV18 with TRBJ1-1; D gene unclear. Germline assignment: CDR1 KGHSH and CDR2 LQKENI. V was cut by 3 bases and J by 4 bases, with 21 bases left in between. CDR3 size: 17 residues. CDR3 sequence reads: CASSPGVSPGWGTEAFF. DNA for the CDR3: TGTGCCAGCTCACCCGGGGTTAGCCCCGGTTGGGGCACTGAAGCTTTCTTT.

This clonotype has just a few counts. The chain uses TRBV25-1 and TRBJ1-1; D uncertain. With 4 bases removed from V and 5 bases from J, the gap between germline ends came to 11 bases. Germline loops: CDR1 MGHDK, CDR2 SYGVNS. This CDR3 has 13 amino acids. This CDR3 is CASSGKGRTEAFF. In DNA form, the CDR3 reads TGTGCCAGCAGTGGGAAGGGTAGGACTGAAGCTTTCTTT.

This clonotype occurred a few times. The gene calls are TRBV3-1 and TRBJ2-3; D gene unclear. The V end was cut by 2 bases, the J end by 3 bases, with 6 bases between. The CDR3 has 13 amino acids. CDR1 is LGHDT, CDR2 YNNKEL, per germline (reference sequence). The CDR3 DNA sequence: TGTGCCAGCAGCCAATTCAGGACAGATACGCAGTATTTT. This translates into CASSQFRTDTQYF.

This clonotype was counted at least ten times. The chain uses TRBV10-3 and TRBJ2-1; D might be TRBD1 or TRBD2, each matching 7 bases. The V end lost 6 bases, the J end lost 4 bases, and 31 bases lay between the germline ends. This CDR3 comprises 20 residues. CDR1 is ENHRY and CDR2 is SYGVKD in the germline V gene. This CDR3 is CAIRASSWQGGTIPYNEQFF. CDR3 DNA sequence: TGTGCCATCAGAGCCTCATCGTGGCAGGGGGGGACCATCCCGTACAATGAGCAGTTCTTC.

This clonotype was recorded many times. V usage is TRBV20-1 and J usage is TRBJ1-5; D uncertain. Trimming removed 1 base from V and 3 bases from J, with 10 bases in between. There are 14 residues in the CDR3. The germline gives CDR1 DFQATT, CDR2 SNEGSKA (reference sequence). CDR3 DNA sequence: TGCAGTGCTAGAGTATTCAGAAACAATCAGCCCCAGCATTTT. Translated: CSARVFRNNQPQHF.

V gene TRBV24-1 combines with J gene TRBJ1-5; TRBD1 is a possible D gene (6 bases). V dropped 7 bases and J dropped 2 bases, with 14 bases sitting between them. The CDR3 is made up of 15 amino acids. CDR1 is KGHDR and CDR2 is SFDVKD in the germline V gene. The CDR3 here is CATSAPGAGNQPQHF. Here the CDR3 DNA reads TGTGCCACCAGCGCCCCGGGGGCAGGCAATCAGCCCCAGCATTTT.

This clonotype appeared a few times. The chain recombines TRBV12-3 or TRBV12-4 with TRBJ1-1; TRBD1 aligns across 11 bases. This CDR3 comprises 17 residues. J was trimmed by 0 bases and V by 5 bases; bases with no gene match: 8. CDR3 in amino acids: CASSPLGTGGLNTEAFF. The CDR3 bases are TGTGCCAGCAGTCCCCTAGGGACAGGGGGTTTGAACACTGAAGCTTTCTTT.